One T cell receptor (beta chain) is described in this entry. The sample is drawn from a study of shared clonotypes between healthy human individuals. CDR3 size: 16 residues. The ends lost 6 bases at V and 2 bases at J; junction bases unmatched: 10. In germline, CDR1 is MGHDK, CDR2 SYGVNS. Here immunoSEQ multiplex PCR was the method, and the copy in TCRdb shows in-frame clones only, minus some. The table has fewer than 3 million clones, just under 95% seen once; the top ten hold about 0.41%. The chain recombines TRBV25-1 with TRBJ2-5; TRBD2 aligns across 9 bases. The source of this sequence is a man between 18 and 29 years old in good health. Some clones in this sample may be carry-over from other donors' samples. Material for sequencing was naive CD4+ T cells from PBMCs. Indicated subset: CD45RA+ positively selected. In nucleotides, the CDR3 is TGTGCCAGCAGCGAACAAGGACTAGCGACTCAAGAGACCCAGTACTTC. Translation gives CASSEQGLATQETQYF.